The clone carrying this TCR beta chain was seen a few times. Clones were sequenced by immunoSEQ multiplex PCR, and TCRdb holds only the in-frame ones, with some missing. There are about 220,000 clones in the sample; roughly 85% occur only once, and more than 2% lies in the top ten. This entry comes from a study of blood T cell repertoires in COVID-19. Study-wide context: Samples of COVID-19 (acute and convalescent) were obtained from the United States, Italy and Spain. T cells, B-cell-depleted T cells, or PBMCs provided the cDNA or gDNA that served as material.

This CDR3 comprises 14 residues. Looked up from germline, CDR1 is SGHVS and CDR2 is FQNEAQ. Trimming cost V 2 bases and J 6 bases, with 13 bases left between them. Input material: peripheral blood. The sequence was collected from a woman aged 70-85 years with COVID-19, enrolled during active disease. J is TRBJ1-2 and V is TRBV7-8; weak D call: TRBD1 (6 bases). In nucleotides, the CDR3 is TGTGCCAGCAGCTTAACGGGGCAGGGGAATGGCTACACCTTC. Protein sequence: CASSLTGQGNGYTF.